This T cell receptor beta chain was captured by sequencing in a study of blood T cell repertoires in COVID-19 (dated by TCRdb to the early 2020s). With respect to the entire study: Samples from collaborators originated in the United States, Italy and Spain and spanned both the acute and convalescent phases of COVID-19. The prospective study material was composed of cDNA or gDNA derived from T cells, B-cell-depleted T cells, or PBMCs. Deeply sampled blood TCRbeta repertoires from subjects exposed to, actively infected with, or recovered from COVID-19 were included in the dataset. A freely available public database, intended as a resource for researchers studying the immune response to SARS-CoV-2, is where the repertoires were released. Samples were obtained from the ongoing ImmuneRACE study (first 160 participants) and from 1,254 subjects provided by 6 global collaborators. A de-identified subject ID, COVID-19 status, age in years and sex were almost always included in the sample metadata. Where available, HLA class I and class II types were taken from metadata supplied by the sample provider and were not determined by assay-based typing.

The immunoSEQ Assay, a bias-controlled multiplex PCR, was used to amplify TCRbeta CDR3 regions from genomic DNA. The study's processing was this. The number of nucleated cells in each sample was estimated by amplification of reference gene primers within the assay. To quantify the absolute abundance of each unique TCRbeta CDR3 rearrangement, sequence reads were collapsed and filtered. Productive Simpson clonality was computed per sample as the square root of Simpson's diversity index over productive rearrangements. TCRdb provides this immuneACCESS table in a form limited to in-frame rearrangements. Some clones are lacking; in checked studies, under half of them reflect an unresolved V gene, and why the rest are absent is not known. The DNA gave D and trimming, while V, J and clone size come from that table. This sample is represented by tens of thousands of clones; roughly 86% of them were singletons. The biggest ten clones account for roughly an eighth of the sample.

A distance of 8 bases separates the germline ends of V and J, which lose 4 bases and 2 bases respectively. Including cysteine and phenylalanine, the CDR3 has 12 amino acids. The retained sequence is limited to the CDR3, 36 bases, with the frame set at the first base. In the germline V gene, CDR1 corresponds to SQVTM and CDR2 to ANQGSEA. Whole blood was collected in K2EDTA tubes by collaborating institutions according to the institutions' own protocols. For TCRbeta analysis, collaborators shipped samples in one of three forms: frozen whole blood, isolated PBMCs, or DNA extracted from either of those sample types. A remark on this clone: The specificity of this receptor is unknown. No base qualities exist here, and no much larger clone lies one base off it.

Broader findings and caveats from the paper: Clinical and demographic metadata were provided uncurated, with the amount varying by source and participant.

Source material: peripheral blood. The chain joins TRBV29-1 to TRBJ2-5; the D gene lacks a confident call. This TCR was recovered from a human donor with active COVID-19. The donor label of this sample is uncertain. The CDR3 amino acid sequence is: CSVGLRQETQYF. The nucleotide sequence reads TGCAGCGTTGGTCTACGGCAAGAGACCCAGTACTTC.